This TCR beta chain was obtained from a study of blood T cell repertoires in COVID-19 (dated by TCRdb to the early 2020s). General notes on the study: Samples covering the acute and convalescent phases of COVID-19 were provided by collaborators in the United States, Italy and Spain. The samples were drawn from the first 160 participants of the ongoing ImmuneRACE study and from 1,254 subjects provided by 6 global collaborators. The repertoires were made available in a free public database intended to serve as a resource for research on the immune response to SARS-CoV-2. Where available, HLA class I and class II types were obtained from metadata supplied by the sample provider rather than from assay-based typing. The dataset comprised deeply sampled blood TCRbeta repertoires from subjects exposed to, actively infected with, or recovered from COVID-19. The prospective study material was composed of cDNA or gDNA derived from T cells, B-cell-depleted T cells, or PBMCs. Sample metadata almost always included a de-identified subject ID, COVID-19 status, age in years and sex.

The germline V gene specifies MDHEN as CDR1 and SYDVKM as CDR2. From cysteine to phenylalanine, the CDR3 is 13 amino acids long. Only the CDR3 region is kept as DNA, spanning 39 bases read in frame from base 1. Trimming accounts for 6 bases at V and 7 bases at J, while the number of junction bases matched to no gene is 8. With regard to this clone: Its antigen has not been determined. There are no base qualities to consult, and no much larger clone falls within one base.

Paper-wide results and their limitations: The quantity of clinical and demographic metadata differed by source and by participant and was supplied without curation.

The immunoSEQ Assay, a bias-controlled multiplex PCR, was used to amplify TCRbeta CDR3 regions from genomic DNA. Turning to the authors' computational methods: The number of nucleated cells in each sample was estimated by amplification of reference gene primers within the assay. To quantify the absolute abundance of each unique TCRbeta CDR3 rearrangement, sequence reads were collapsed and filtered. Productive Simpson clonality was computed per sample as the square root of Simpson's diversity index over productive rearrangements. The clones in this table, taken by TCRdb from immuneACCESS, are in-frame only. Not every clone is retained; where verified, under half of the shortfall comes from an unresolved V gene, and the cause of the rest is unknown. That table is the source of V, J and clone size, and D and trimming were worked out from the DNA. The sample table holds some 29,000 clones, of which around 92% were seen once. Roughly 4% of the sample belongs to the ten largest clones.

Each collaborating institution followed its own protocols to collect whole blood in K2EDTA tubes. For TCRbeta analysis, collaborator samples were shipped as frozen whole blood, as isolated PBMCs, or as DNA extracted from either sample type. The sample consisted of peripheral blood. This receptor was identified in a human donor in a cohort sampled during active COVID-19. This receptor chain uses TRBV28 and TRBJ1-2; 7 junctional bases match TRBD1. The DNA sequence is TGTGCCAGCAGCTCACAGGGGCTCGGTGGCTACACCTTC. It codes for CASSSQGLGGYTF.